This TCR beta chain was identified during a study of shared clonotypes between healthy human individuals. Study-wide context: Donors, aged 18 to 49, were a couple of women and three men.

Findings of the study overall: Naive CD4 clonotypes were shared across several donors at roughly 5%.

Assay used: immunoSEQ multiplex PCR; TCRdb lists only in-frame clones, some missing. The table records 2.3 million or so clones, approximately 93% of them present only once. Remarks on this clone: The antigen remains unidentified.

J lost 8 bases, V lost 1 base, and 11 bases had no gene match. CDR1 is LNHNV and CDR2 is YYDKDF in the germline V gene (reference sequence). CDR3 length: 19 residues. The gene calls are TRBV15 and TRBJ2-2, with 15 bases matching TRBD2. This clonotype originated in a man younger than 30 in good health. Some clones in this sample may be carry-over from other donors' samples. The sequenced material came from naive CD4+ T cells from PBMCs. The subset is: CD45RA+ positively selected. The DNA of the CDR3 is TGTGCCACCAGCAGAGTTCTGGCGAGGACTAGCGGGAGGGTGGGGGAGCTGTTTTTT. Its translation is CATSRVLARTSGRVGELFF. Variable domain in full (rest from reference TRBV15 and TRBJ2-2): DAMVIQNPRYQVTQFGKPVTLSCSQTLNHNVMYWYQQKSSQAPKLLFHYYDKDFNNEADTPDNFQSRRPNTSFCFLDIRSPGLGDTAMYLCATSRVLARTSGRVGELFFGEGSRLTVL.